The entry that follows covers one T cell receptor (beta chain) sequence. The data were obtained in a study of T cell responses to AZD1222 COVID-19 vaccine. The germline V and J ends were trimmed by 7 bases and 4 bases, with 10 bases remaining between them. This CDR3 comprises 13 residues. Germline CDR1 is WSHSY and CDR2 is SAAADI. Repertoires were generated with immunoSEQ multiplex PCR, while TCRdb's copy carries only in-frame clones and drops some. The repertoire holds roughly 70,000 clones, with 87% as singletons. V usage is TRBV10-2 and J usage is TRBJ1-4; tentative D call: TRBD1 (5 bases). This TCR was recovered from an adult who received the AZD1222 COVID-19 vaccine. The sequencing used peripheral blood, collected 28 days after the second AZD1222 dose. This chain's CDR3 is CASKGAVNEKLFF. The CDR3 DNA reads as TGCGCCAGCAAAGGGGCGGTTAATGAAAAACTGTTTTTT.